The 11 T cell receptor beta chains below all came from one sample that was sequenced in a study of blood T cell repertoires in COVID-19. The table came from immunoSEQ multiplex PCR; TCRdb's copy has only in-frame clones and leaves some out. The sample shows some 70,000 clones, 91% of them seen only once. The sample consisted of peripheral blood. The receptors stem from a human donor with active COVID-19. The donor label of this sample is uncertain.

There are a few counts of this clone. V is TRBV28 and J is TRBJ1-2; 9 nucleotides agree with TRBD1. The CDR3 has 19 amino acids. CDR1 is MDHEN and CDR2 is SYDVKM in the germline V gene. J gave up 1 base and V 6 bases, and 18 bases lay outside the gene matches. This CDR3 reads CASSGTGRLTSLNNYGYTF. The CDR3 region has the DNA TGTGCCAGCAGCGGGACAGGGAGGCTAACATCTCTCAATAACTATGGCTACACCTTC.

This chain links TRBV6-5 with TRBJ1-1; D not certain. Trimming took 2 bases from V and 0 from J, leaving 4 bases between them. Germline V gives CDR1 MNHEY, CDR2 SVGAGI. This CDR3 contains 13 residues. The CDR3 nucleotides are TGTGCCAGCAGTTACCTTATGAACACTGAAGCTTTCTTT. Amino acid sequence: CASSYLMNTEAFF.

As for this clone: Germline is not matched at one junction end, which may reflect a read error. The chain has TRBV29-1 and TRBJ2-1, with D possibly matching TRBD2 (5 bases). CDR3 length: 8 amino acids. Germline V gene data show CDR1 as SQVTM and CDR2 as ANQGSEA. As DNA, the CDR3 is TGCAGCGTTGATGTGGGAGTCTTC. Residues: CSVDVGVF.

The rearrangement uses TRBV15 and TRBJ2-2, with D possibly TRBD2 on 6 matching bases. The germline V and J ends were trimmed by 8 bases and 3 bases, with 16 bases remaining between them. The CDR3 is 15 amino acids. Per germline, CDR1 LNHNV and CDR2 YYDKDF (reference sequence). DNA of the CDR3: TGTGCCACCCGGGGGTGGATCGGAGACACCGGGGAGCTGTTTTTT. Encoded protein: CATRGWIGDTGELFF.

The chain is built from TRBV29-1 and TRBJ2-1; TRBD2 matches at 7 bases. Germline V gives CDR1 SQVTM, CDR2 ANQGSEA. The length of the CDR3 is 13 residues. Germline trimming cut 2 bases from V and 3 bases from J; bases unmatched to any gene: 1. The CDR3, as DNA: TGCAGCGTTGAAAGCGGGGACTACAATGAGCAGTTCTTC. Translating gives CSVESGDYNEQFF.

The sample holds one count of this clone. The V call is TRBV9, the J call TRBJ1-1; D is unresolved. The CDR3 covers 15 residues. Germline V lookup: CDR1 SGDLS, CDR2 YYNGEE. V shed 2 bases and J shed 1 base, with 12 bases lying between them. DNA for the CDR3: TGTGCCAGCAGCGTGGGTCAACAGCCGAACACTGAAGCTTTCTTT. This codes for CASSVGQQPNTEAFF.

V gene TRBV5-1 combines with J gene TRBJ2-1; the D gene is possibly TRBD2 (6 bases). CDR3 length: 14 residues. Trimming took off 5 bases at V and 6 bases at J, with 15 bases between the two ends. From germline, CDR1 is SGHRS and CDR2 YFSETQ. This CDR3 is CASSMTAGGNEQFF. The CDR3, as DNA: TGCGCCAGCAGTATGACTGCCGGGGGCAATGAGCAGTTCTTC.

The chain recombines TRBV28 with TRBJ1-5; D gene ambiguous. The CDR3 has 13 amino acids. The germline V gene encodes CDR1 MDHEN and CDR2 SYDVKM. The V and J ends lost 7 bases and 1 base respectively, with 8 bases between them. CDR3 nucleotides: TGTGCCAGCAAGAGGGTAAGCAATCAGCCCCAGCATTTT. It encodes CASKRVSNQPQHF.

This clone was counted once. The chain employs TRBV27 and TRBJ2-5; 15 bases fit TRBD2. This CDR3 contains 18 residues. The germline V gene encodes CDR1 MNHEY and CDR2 SMNVEV (reference sequence). The ends lost 7 bases at V and 0 bases at J; junction bases unmatched: 9. In nucleotides, the CDR3 is TGTGCCAGCAATTCCGGGACTAGCGGGAGGTCGTACCAAGAGACCCAGTACTTC. Its protein product is CASNSGTSGRSYQETQYF.

CDR3: CSAPLNTEAFF. The CDR3 region has the DNA TGCAGTGCTCCGTTGAACACTGAAGCTTTCTTT. The chain joins TRBV20-1 to TRBJ1-1; no definite D call. The CDR3 loop spans 11 amino acids. CDR1 is DFQATT, CDR2 SNEGSKA, per germline (reference sequence). Trimming left V 5 bases short and J 0 bases short, with 4 bases between.

The chain joins TRBV29-1 to TRBJ1-4, with TRBD1 identical over 10 bases. Germline CDR1 SQVTM, CDR2 ANQGSEA. This CDR3 comprises 13 residues. Trimming cost V 7 bases and J 5 bases; bases outside gene matches: 4. As DNA, the CDR3 is TGCAGCGCGAGACAGGGGGCGAATGAAAAACTGTTTTTT. Its translation: CSARQGANEKLFF.